The clone carrying this TCR beta chain occurred many times. Antigen: not known. This entry belongs to a study of T cells in Graves' hyperthyroidism and ophthalmopathy. There are 17 residues in the CDR3. Germline CDR1 reads SGHTA; CDR2 reads FQGNSA. Trimming at V came to 1 base and at J to 4 bases, leaving 2 bases not matched to a gene. Amplification of TCR beta CDR3 regions was performed using RNA transcripts as template. The study used the HTBI primer set for a first-round RT-PCR of the TCR CDR3. Using its own MiXCR run on the multiplex PCR reads, TCRdb lists one record per CDR3 protein. The sample includes 300,000 to 500,000 distinct CDR3 sequences, more than 13% of them seen just once. Stable Graves' hyperthyroidism meant no ophthalmopathy progression within 18 months. Uncontrolled infection, other autoimmune disease, pregnancy or lactation barred patients from enrollment. Broader study findings: Also found in blood were most expanded thyroid clonotypes above 0.001. Researchers report that a 13 V-J model separated ophthalmopathy from stable hyperthyroidism.

The sequence was obtained from a woman aged 25 to 39 with Graves' hyperthyroidism. The sequenced sample was blood. The chain uses TRBV7-2 and TRBJ2-2; TRBD2 matches 14 bases. CDR3 protein: CASSLGGLAGVTGELFF. DNA of the CDR3: TGTGCCAGCAGCTTAGGGGGACTAGCGGGAGTCACCGGGGAGCTGTTTTTT.